This TCR beta chain is drawn from a study of blood T cell repertoires in COVID-19. Study details: T cells, B-cell-depleted T cells, or PBMCs supplied cDNA or gDNA.

Profiled with immunoSEQ multiplex PCR; TCRdb holds only in-frame clones, not every one. The sample holds approximately 150,000 clones; 85% to 90% are singletons and the top ten take around 8.3%. Material: peripheral blood. The sequence came from a woman in her forties or fifties with active or convalescent COVID-19.

As DNA, the CDR3 is TGTGCCAGCAGTTTCGGGGCTAGCGGGAAGGATACGCAGTATTTT. The encoded protein is CASSFGASGKDTQYF. The chain combines TRBV27 with TRBJ2-3; the match to TRBD2 covers 9 bases. Trimming cost V 3 bases and J 6 bases; bases outside gene matches: 7. In germline, CDR1 is MNHEY, CDR2 SMNVEV (reference sequence). This CDR3 spans 15 amino acids.